Presented here are 11 T cell receptor beta chains from one specimen sequenced in a study of T cell repertoires in cytomegalovirus infection. TCRdb used MiXCR to reprocess the reads, holding one entry per CDR3 protein. The sample lists about 140,000 distinct CDR3 sequences; more than 30% were seen once. Their recognized antigens are unknown. The sample was CD8+ T cells from cultured PBMCs, taken from culture after CMV antigen stimulation. Receptors originate from a human donor in good health (CMV status not recorded). Some clones in this sample may be carry-over from other donors' samples.

This clonotype was seen ten or more times. The chain uses TRBV27 and TRBJ2-1, with D possibly TRBD1 on 5 matching bases. V was clipped by 6 bases and J by 2 bases, with 14 bases between them. In germline, CDR1 is MNHEY, CDR2 SMNVEV (reference sequence). This CDR3 region has 15 residues. CDR3 nucleotide sequence: TGTGCCAGCAGGCCAGGGTCAATGACCTACAATGAGCAGTTCTTC. Translated: CASRPGSMTYNEQFF.

The CDR3 is CASSSRVDYEQYF. As DNA, the CDR3 is TGTGCCAGCAGTTCCAGGGTTGACTACGAGCAGTACTTC. This chain connects TRBV28 to TRBJ2-7; possible D gene TRBD1, 5 bases. The germline gives CDR1 MDHEN, CDR2 SYDVKM. The CDR3 has 13 amino acids. The V end was cut by 4 bases, the J end by 3 bases, with 10 bases between.

The chain combines TRBV27 with TRBJ1-1; D possibly corresponds to TRBD1 (5 bases). This CDR3 region has 16 residues. From germline, CDR1 is MNHEY and CDR2 SMNVEV (reference sequence). V was trimmed by 5 bases and J by 2 bases, leaving 18 bases between them. CDR3 sequence reads: CASSAIPGMVNTEAFF. The CDR3 DNA reads as TGTGCCAGCAGTGCCATTCCAGGGATGGTTAACACTGAAGCTTTCTTT.

The chain couples TRBV6-2 or TRBV6-3 to TRBJ1-1; the D gene is possibly TRBD1 (5 bases). The CDR3 has 14 residues. CDR1 MNHEY and CDR2 SVGEGT come from the germline V gene. V gave up 0 bases and J gave up 10 bases, with 15 bases separating them. This CDR3 is CASSYSSLGQGAFF. CDR3 nucleotides: TGTGCCAGCAGTTACTCGAGTCTAGGGCAGGGAGCTTTCTTT.

This clonotype has a handful of counts. The chain joins TRBV4-1 to TRBJ1-5; D possibly corresponds to TRBD1 (5 bases). In germline, CDR1 is MGHRA, CDR2 YSYEKL. V was pared by 1 base and J by 3 bases, with 10 bases between. This CDR3 contains 15 residues. CDR3 coding DNA: TGCGCCAGCAGCCAAGCCGCGGGGACCAATCAGCCCCAGCATTTT. Translation: CASSQAAGTNQPQHF.

This clonotype has only a few counts. The chain uses TRBV12-3 or TRBV12-4 and TRBJ1-1; D gene unclear. The CDR3 runs 12 residues. Trimming took off 8 bases at V and 10 bases at J, with 17 bases between the two ends. The CDR3, as DNA: TGTGCCAGCTCCTCTCTTGGAAGTGGAGCTTTCTTT. It specifies CASSSLGSGAFF.

This clonotype was seen a handful of times. The chain employs TRBV9 and TRBJ1-5; no firm D call. CDR1 SGDLS and CDR2 YYNGEE come from the germline V gene. With 4 bases removed from V and 7 bases from J, the gap between germline ends came to 12 bases. The CDR3 loop spans 13 amino acids. The CDR3 spells CASSPGVGQPQHF. In DNA, the CDR3 is TGTGCCAGCAGCCCTGGGGTCGGGCAGCCCCAGCATTTT.

The chain carries TRBV15 and TRBJ1-6; D is possibly TRBD1 (6 bases). Deletions cut 6 bases from V and 6 bases from J, with 15 bases between. Germline V gene data show CDR1 as LNHNV and CDR2 as YYDKDF (reference sequence). The CDR3 spans 15 residues. The CDR3 sequence: CATRGIGQPNSPLHF. DNA of the CDR3: TGTGCCACCAGGGGAATCGGACAGCCTAATTCACCCCTCCACTTT.

This chain links TRBV19 with TRBJ2-7, with TRBD1 matching 7 bases. Germline lookup yields CDR1 LNHDA and CDR2 SQIVND (reference sequence). The V segment lost 3 bases and the J segment 0 bases; nucleotides outside the gene matches: 5. The CDR3 contains 15 residues. The DNA of the CDR3 is TGTGCCAGTAGTATTGGGGACAGTAGCTCCTACGAGCAGTACTTC. Amino acid sequence: CASSIGDSSSYEQYF.

The gene calls are TRBV5-6 and TRBJ2-5; D unresolved. CDR1 is SGHDT and CDR2 is YYEEEE in the germline V gene. V was cut by 2 bases and J by 2 bases, with 7 bases left in between. CDR3 length equals 13 residues. The CDR3 region has the DNA TGTGCCAGCAGCTTTGGCAGTCAAGAGACCCAGTACTTC. This gives the protein CASSFGSQETQYF.

This clonotype was found many times. V gene TRBV7-2 combines with J gene TRBJ1-1, with D maybe TRBD1 (5 bases). V was pared by 5 bases and J by 1 base, with 14 bases between. The germline V gene has CDR1 SGHTA and CDR2 FQGNSA. The CDR3 loop spans 15 amino acids. The CDR3 DNA sequence: TGTGCCAGCAGCCTTTGGTGGGACGGGAACACTGAAGCTTTCTTT. This sequence encodes CASSLWWDGNTEAFF.